The present T cell receptor beta chain was sequenced within a study of blood T cell repertoires in COVID-19 (dated by TCRdb to the early 2020s). Regarding the research as a whole: Collaborator samples came from the United States, Italy and Spain and covered acute and convalescent phases of COVID-19. The material from the prospective study consisted of cDNA or gDNA derived from T cells, B-cell-depleted T cells, or PBMCs. Deeply sampled blood TCRbeta repertoires from subjects exposed to, actively infected with, or recovered from COVID-19 were included in the dataset. The repertoires were made available in a free public database intended to serve as a resource for research on the immune response to SARS-CoV-2. Samples were obtained from the ongoing ImmuneRACE study (first 160 participants) and from about 1,300 subjects provided by 6 global collaborators. Nearly every sample came with metadata listing a de-identified subject ID, COVID-19 status, age in years and sex. HLA class I and class II types, where available, came from metadata supplied by the sample provider rather than from assay-based typing. Broad study findings and their caveats: The amount of clinical and demographic metadata varied by source and participant and was provided uncurated.

TCRbeta CDR3 regions were amplified from genomic DNA using the immunoSEQ Assay, a bias-controlled multiplex PCR. In the paper's pipeline: Nucleated cell counts per sample were estimated from amplification of reference gene primers within the assay. Sequence reads were collapsed and filtered to measure the absolute abundance of every unique TCRbeta CDR3 rearrangement. For each sample, productive Simpson clonality was calculated as the square root of Simpson's diversity index over productive rearrangements. TCRdb took this table from immuneACCESS and kept in-frame rearrangements with V and J called. Such tables lack part of the clones; where checked against another copy, unresolved V genes explain under half of the gap, and the rest is unexplained. For V, J and clone size, that table is used; D and trimming come from the DNA. This sample gives approximately 400,000 clones in total; about 89% of them show up just once. The top ten hold 1% to 1.5% of the sample.

Concerning this clone itself: It lacks a known antigen. No quality values exist for individual bases; no much larger clone is one base distant. Distinct nucleotide sequences in the sample also encode this CDR3.

The collaborating institutions used their own protocols to collect whole blood in K2EDTA tubes. For TCRbeta analysis, collaborators shipped samples as frozen whole blood, isolated PBMCs, or DNA extracted from either of those sample types. From cysteine to phenylalanine, the CDR3 is 15 amino acids long. The only DNA kept is the CDR3, 45 bases in frame from the first base. The junction carries 12 bases between V and J, which are trimmed by 4 bases and 3 bases respectively. The germline V gene yields SGHTA for CDR1 and FQGTGA for CDR2. The sequence came from a man aged 40-50 years with acute or convalescent COVID-19. The rearrangement joined TRBV7-3 to TRBJ2-2, with TRBD1 as a weak D call on 8 bases. Sequenced: peripheral blood. The DNA reads as follows: TGTGCCAGCAGCTCTACAGGGGGGGACACCGGGGAGCTGTTTTTT. Translated, it reads CASSSTGGDTGELFF.